This T cell receptor (beta chain) derives from a study of early T cells in non-severe SARS-CoV-2 infection. The wider study: Sequencing used unsorted whole-blood bulk RNA, so chains lack pairing.

Study-wide results and limits: Anti-spike CD8 responses were favored in VDJdb matching, and private and CD4 specificities were missed.

Tagging with unique molecular identifiers was applied to individual cDNA molecules. TCRdb ran MiXCR on the 5' RACE reads and lists one entry per CDR3 protein. The table shows tens of thousands of distinct CDR3 sequences, with 13% occurring only once. V lost 5 bases to trimming and J lost 0 bases; unmatched junction nucleotides: 1. Germline-derived CDR1 and CDR2 are DFQATT and SNEGSKA (reference sequence). The CDR3 is 14 residues long. This clonotype was seen repeatedly, ten times or more. Its target is unknown. The chain recombines TRBV20-1 with TRBJ2-2; TRBD1 agrees at 9 bases. This receptor was identified in an adult who was a healthcare worker with PCR-confirmed SARS-CoV-2 infection or an uninfected control (not recorded which). Sequenced: whole blood. CDR3 DNA: TGCAGTGCTGACAGGGGGACGAACACCGGGGAGCTGTTTTTT. It codes for CSADRGTNTGELFF.